This T cell receptor beta chain was recorded in a study of blood T cell repertoires in COVID-19. Study at large: There were acute and convalescent COVID-19 samples, and they came from the United States, Italy and Spain. PBMCs, B-cell-depleted T cells, or T cells were the source of the cDNA or gDNA that made up the material.

V was trimmed by 0 bases and J by 1 base, leaving 7 bases between them. Germline CDR1 is LNHNV and CDR2 is YYDKDF (reference sequence). This CDR3 comprises 15 residues. In the source study's methods: Reference gene primer amplification gave estimated nucleated cell counts. TCRdb's copy holds only in-frame clones and misses some; the assay was immunoSEQ multiplex PCR. The DNA gave D and trimming, while V, J and clone size come from that table. The table has 200,000 to 300,000 clones, 81% seen once. The sequence derives from a woman over 75 with acute or convalescent COVID-19. This rearrangement joins TRBV15 to TRBJ1-5; D possibly corresponds to TRBD1 (5 bases). The material sequenced was peripheral blood. The CDR3 here is CATSREDSSNQPQHF. In DNA, the CDR3 is TGTGCCACCAGCAGAGAAGACAGCAGCAATCAGCCCCAGCATTTT.